Each of the 27 T cell receptor beta chains below was sequenced from the same sample in a study of cytomegalovirus exposure and HLA in healthy donors. Sequenced by immunoSEQ multiplex PCR; TCRdb stores in-frame clones only, minus some. This table holds 35,000 to 55,000 clones, roughly 93% found once. The sample comprised PBMCs. These TCRs come from a woman between 18 and 29 years old in good health and CMV-seronegative.

The V call is TRBV10-2, the J call TRBJ2-2; 7 bases agree with TRBD1. Germline values: CDR1 WSHSY, CDR2 SAAADI. CDR3 length: 13 residues. V gave up 6 bases and J gave up 5 bases; unmatched junction bases: 3. The CDR3: CASSSTGTGELFF. The CDR3 DNA reads as TGCGCCAGCAGCTCGACAGGGACCGGGGAGCTGTTTTTT.

The chain joins TRBV2 to TRBJ2-1, with 8 bases identical to TRBD1. The germline V gene has CDR1 SNHLY and CDR2 FYNNEI. V lost 6 bases, J lost 5 bases, and 3 bases stayed unmatched. This CDR3 contains 13 residues. The CDR3 sequence: CASSPGQDNEQFF. Written as DNA, the CDR3 is TGTGCCAGCAGCCCGGGACAGGACAATGAGCAGTTCTTC.

V usage is TRBV6-5 and J usage is TRBJ1-2; 9 nucleotides line up with TRBD1. In germline, CDR1 is MNHEY, CDR2 SVGAGI. The junction had 1 base not matched to a gene; V was cut back by 6 bases and J by 5 bases. The CDR3 is 12 amino acids. CDR3 DNA: TGTGCCAGCAGCGGACAGGGGTATGGCTACACCTTC. Translation gives CASSGQGYGYTF.

This chain links TRBV7-9 with TRBJ2-1; 14 positions match TRBD2. Trimming removed 4 bases from V and 8 bases from J; junction bases left unmatched: 7. CDR1 is SEHNR and CDR2 is FQNEAQ in the germline V gene (reference sequence). This CDR3 spans 16 amino acids. CDR3 sequence reads: CASSYGLAGGMDEQFF. DNA for the CDR3: TGTGCCAGCAGCTACGGACTAGCGGGAGGAATGGATGAGCAGTTCTTC.

The chain is built from TRBV28 and TRBJ1-1; TRBD1 agrees at 8 bases. Germline-derived CDR1 and CDR2 are MDHEN and SYDVKM. The CDR3 loop spans 16 amino acids. The V gene end was trimmed by 6 bases and the J gene end by 1 base; junction bases not matched to a gene: 10. CDR3 in amino acids: CASRTEGTGRNTEAFF. CDR3 DNA sequence: TGTGCCAGCAGAACTGAAGGGACAGGCCGGAACACTGAAGCTTTCTTT.

This chain links TRBV6-5 with TRBJ2-3, with 9 positions matching TRBD2. Germline V gene sequence: CDR1 MNHEY, CDR2 SVGAGI. The CDR3 contains 15 residues. J was trimmed by 4 bases and V by 0 bases; bases with no gene match: 2. The CDR3: CASSYSGLASDTQYF. CDR3 in DNA: TGTGCCAGCAGTTACTCCGGACTAGCGTCAGATACGCAGTATTTT.

The CDR3, as DNA: TGTGCCAGCAGGTCGGGACTAGCGGGGGAAGATACGCAGTATTTT. Amino acid sequence: CASRSGLAGEDTQYF. The rearrangement uses TRBV6-6 and TRBJ2-3; 14 bases are a match to TRBD2. Germline loops: CDR1 MNHNY, CDR2 SVGAGI (reference sequence). The ends lost 6 bases at V and 5 bases at J; junction bases unmatched: 4. The CDR3 extends over 15 amino acids.

This sequence joins TRBV29-1 and TRBJ1-1; a weak D match, TRBD1 (5 bases). CDR1 SQVTM and CDR2 ANQGSEA come from the germline V gene. Trimming shortened V by 7 bases and J by 3 bases, and 9 bases separated the two germline ends. The CDR3 contains 11 residues. The CDR3 protein is CSASGDTEAFF. The CDR3 DNA is TGCAGCGCCTCGGGGGACACTGAAGCTTTCTTT.

V and J are TRBV18 and TRBJ2-7; D perhaps matches TRBD2 (6 bases). The CDR3 is 15 amino acids. Between the trimmed V and J ends, which lost 5 bases and 3 bases, there was a span of 17 bases. Germline CDR1 is KGHSH and CDR2 is LQKENI. The CDR3 here is CASSGQRRGFYEQYF. CDR3 nucleotides: TGTGCCAGCTCAGGCCAGCGGAGGGGTTTCTACGAGCAGTACTTC.

V gene TRBV6-1 combines with J gene TRBJ1-4; TRBD1 matches at 7 bases. The V segment lost 3 bases and the J segment 3 bases; nucleotides outside the gene matches: 1. The CDR3 contains 14 residues. Germline CDR1 and CDR2: MNHNS and SASEGT. The chain's CDR3 is CASSDRGANEKLFF. DNA for the CDR3: TGTGCCAGCAGTGACAGGGGGGCTAATGAAAAACTGTTTTTT.

This chain joins TRBV7-2 and TRBJ2-7, with 8 positions matching TRBD1. The CDR3 loop spans 15 amino acids. V dropped 3 bases and J dropped 4; count of bases not matched to a gene: 8. Germline loops: CDR1 SGHTA, CDR2 FQGNSA. The DNA of the CDR3 is TGTGCCAGCAGCTTTGCGGTTGGACAGGGTTACGAGCAGTACTTC. This gives the protein CASSFAVGQGYEQYF.

DNA for the CDR3: TGTGCCAGCAGCGTAGCATGGACAGGGGGGTCACCCCTCCACTTT. Translated, it gives CASSVAWTGGSPLHF. This chain uses TRBV9 with TRBJ1-6; 10 positions match TRBD1. This CDR3 contains 15 residues. The germline CDR1 and CDR2 sequences are SGDLS and YYNGEE. V gave up 0 bases and J gave up 10 bases; unmatched junction bases: 4.

This chain joins TRBV19 and TRBJ2-3, with 9 positions matching TRBD2. The V segment lost 7 bases and the J segment 6 bases; nucleotides outside the gene matches: 11. The germline CDR1 and CDR2 sequences are LNHDA and SQIVND (reference sequence). CDR3 length: 15 residues. CDR3 nucleotides: TGTGCCAGTACGCGCACTAGCGGGTACGTGGATACGCAGTATTTT. Translation: CASTRTSGYVDTQYF.

This sequence joins TRBV6-1 and TRBJ1-5; TRBD1 is a possible D gene (5 bases). Trimming stripped 6 bases from V and 0 bases from J, with 12 bases between. Germline V gives CDR1 MNHNS, CDR2 SASEGT. The CDR3 loop spans 15 amino acids. The CDR3 spells CASRKDITSNQPQHF. CDR3 in DNA: TGTGCCAGCAGGAAGGACATTACTAGCAATCAGCCCCAGCATTTT.

The chain links TRBV19 to TRBJ2-1; D might be TRBD2 (7 bases). This CDR3 has 16 residues. The V end lost 3 bases, the J end lost 6 bases, and 18 bases lay between the germline ends. Germline CDR1 and CDR2: LNHDA and SQIVND (reference sequence). The CDR3 DNA sequence: TGTGCCAGTAGTATCCCCGGGGGGCGCGGAGGCAATGAGCAGTTCTTC. Protein sequence: CASSIPGGRGGNEQFF.

The genes are TRBV5-4 and TRBJ2-3, with TRBD1 matching 7 bases. CDR1 and CDR2 from the germline V gene are SGHNT and YYREEE (reference sequence). After removal of 4 bases from V and 3 bases from J, the junction contained 11 bases not matched to a gene. The CDR3 consists of 16 residues. The CDR3 loop reads CASSGWDSKLTDTQYF. For the CDR3, the DNA is TGTGCCAGCAGCGGTTGGGACAGCAAACTAACAGATACGCAGTATTTT.

V usage is TRBV19 and J usage is TRBJ1-5; D may be TRBD1 (5 bases). The CDR3 is 15 residues long. The V gene's germline CDR1 is LNHDA and CDR2 SQIVND (reference sequence). V was pared by 7 bases and J by 1 base, with 14 bases between. The CDR3 bases are TGTGCCAGTACTATGGACAACCGCAGCAATCAGCCCCAGCATTTT. The encoded protein is CASTMDNRSNQPQHF.

This CDR3 is CASSSRLTGTNEKLFF. CDR3 sequence (DNA): TGTGCCAGCAGCTCCCGATTGACAGGAACTAATGAAAAACTGTTTTTT. The V call is TRBV7-3, the J call TRBJ1-4, with D maybe TRBD1 (6 bases). CDR3 length: 16 residues. V shed 4 bases and J shed 1 base, with 13 bases lying between them. Germline lookup yields CDR1 SGHTA and CDR2 FQGTGA.

This chain uses TRBV19 with TRBJ1-1; D may be TRBD1 (6 bases). CDR3 length: 16 residues. CDR1 and CDR2 (germline): LNHDA, SQIVND (reference sequence). V lost 1 base to trimming and J lost 0 bases, with 12 bases between them. The CDR3 DNA is TGTGCCAGTAGTATAGGGAACAGGGTAGTGAACACTGAAGCTTTCTTT. Its protein product is CASSIGNRVVNTEAFF.

This chain connects TRBV6-1 to TRBJ1-6; TRBD1 matches at 8 bases. The CDR3 runs to 18 residues. J gave up 2 bases and V 1 base, and 7 bases lay outside the gene matches. Germline lookup yields CDR1 MNHNS and CDR2 SASEGT. Here the CDR3 reads CASSEGSTGVTYNSPLHF. The CDR3 DNA is TGTGCCAGCAGTGAAGGTTCGACAGGGGTAACCTATAATTCACCCCTCCACTTT.

The chain recombines TRBV29-1 with TRBJ1-1, with 7 bases fitting TRBD1. Germline trimming cut 7 bases from V and 5 bases from J; bases unmatched to any gene: 7. CDR3 size: 12 residues. The germline CDR1 and CDR2 sequences are SQVTM and ANQGSEA. This CDR3 is CSGRQGSTEAFF. CDR3 DNA: TGCAGCGGCAGACAGGGATCGACTGAAGCTTTCTTT.

The CDR3 DNA follows: TGTGCCAGCAGCCCCTTGGAGACCCAGTACTTC. This sequence encodes CASSPLETQYF. J is TRBJ2-5 and V is TRBV2; D remains ambiguous. The CDR3 runs 11 residues. Germline assignment: CDR1 SNHLY and CDR2 FYNNEI. V gave up 6 bases and J gave up 5 bases, with 7 bases separating them. Using reference TRBV2 and TRBJ2-5 for the parts outside the CDR3, the full variable domain is EPEVTQTPSHQVTQMGQEVILRCVPISNHLYFYWYRQILGQKVEFLVSFYNNEISEKSEIFDDQFSVERPDGSNFTLKIRSTKLEDSAMYFCASSPLETQYFGPGTRLLVL.

This chain joins TRBV4-1 and TRBJ2-2; 15 bases are shared with TRBD2. The CDR3 length is 21 residues. V lost 0 bases and J lost 2; bases outside the gene matches: 10. Germline CDR1 MGHRA, CDR2 YSYEKL. The CDR3 nucleotides are TGCGCCAGCAGCCAAGAGACGACCAGGACTAGCGGGGGGGCCAACACCGGGGAGCTGTTTTTT. Amino acid sequence: CASSQETTRTSGGANTGELFF.

The chain carries TRBV6-6 and TRBJ2-7; D remains unclear. Germline values: CDR1 MNHNY, CDR2 SVGAGI (reference sequence). This CDR3 is built from 13 residues. The V end lost 5 bases, the J end lost 0 bases, and 8 bases lay between the germline ends. CDR3 nucleotides: TGTGCCAGCAGTCGAGTTAACTCCTACGAGCAGTACTTC. Encoded protein: CASSRVNSYEQYF.

The chain uses TRBV6-5 and TRBJ1-6; 7 nucleotides line up with TRBD1. The CDR3 is 16 amino acids. J was trimmed by 9 bases and V by 3 bases; bases with no gene match: 11. Germline CDR1 MNHEY, CDR2 SVGAGI. The CDR3 is CASSYDTGTEGSPLHF. The CDR3 nucleotides are TGTGCCAGCAGTTATGATACGGGGACAGAAGGTTCACCCCTCCACTTT.

V usage is TRBV7-9 and J usage is TRBJ1-6; 7 bases agree with TRBD1. This CDR3 comprises 14 residues. Per the germline V gene, CDR1 is SEHNR and CDR2 is FQNEAQ (reference sequence). The V gene end was trimmed by 3 bases and the J gene end by 13 bases; junction bases not matched to a gene: 9. In DNA, the CDR3 is TGTGCCAGCAGCTTTGGGACAGCGGCCAACCCCCTCCACTTT. It is translated as CASSFGTAANPLHF.

The chain has TRBV9 and TRBJ2-7; 7 nucleotides match TRBD1. The length of the CDR3 is 14 residues. The V gene end was trimmed by 4 bases and the J gene end by 2 bases; junction bases not matched to a gene: 6. The germline V gene encodes CDR1 SGDLS and CDR2 YYNGEE. The CDR3 sequence: CASSRTGSTYEQYF. The CDR3 DNA reads TGTGCCAGCAGCCGGACAGGAAGTACCTACGAGCAGTACTTC. Combining the CDR3 with reference TRBV9 and TRBJ2-7 gives the whole variable domain DSGVTQTPKHLITATGQRVTLRCSPRSGDLSVYWYQQSLDQGLQFLIQYYNGEERAKGNILERFSAQQFPDLHSELNLSSLELGDSALYFCASSRTGSTYEQYFGPGTRLTVT.